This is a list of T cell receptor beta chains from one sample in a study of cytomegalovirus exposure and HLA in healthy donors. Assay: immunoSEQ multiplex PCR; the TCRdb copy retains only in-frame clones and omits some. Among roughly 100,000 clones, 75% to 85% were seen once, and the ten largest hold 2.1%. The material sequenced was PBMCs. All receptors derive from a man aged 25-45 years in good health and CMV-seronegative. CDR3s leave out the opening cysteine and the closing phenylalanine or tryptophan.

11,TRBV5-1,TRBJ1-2,ASSLAAEAGYT
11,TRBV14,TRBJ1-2,ASSQAVNYGYT
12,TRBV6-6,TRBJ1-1,ASSYYDRNTEAF
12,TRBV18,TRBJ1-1,ASSRVTGSTEAF
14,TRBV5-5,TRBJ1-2,ASSLVEGAPPMGYT
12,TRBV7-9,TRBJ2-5,ASSLTGVWETQY
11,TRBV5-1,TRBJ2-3,ASGTGGADTQY
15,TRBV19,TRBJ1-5,ASSIVGTGALLEPQH
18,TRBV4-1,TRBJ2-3,ASSQEGGGKGVNGTDTQY
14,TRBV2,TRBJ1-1,ASSMNNPGQGDEAF
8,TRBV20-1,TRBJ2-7,SAPLYEQY
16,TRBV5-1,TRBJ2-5,ASSGTGGDSTRQETQY
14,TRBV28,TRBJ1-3,ASSLAQITPDRGPY
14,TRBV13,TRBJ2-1,ASSLAGTSGSDEQF
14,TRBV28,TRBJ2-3,ASSYEGLAVPDTQY
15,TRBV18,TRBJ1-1,ASSPNTGASTNTEAF
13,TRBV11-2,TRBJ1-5,ASSSTQGPNQPQH
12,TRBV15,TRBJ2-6,ATSGASGANVLT
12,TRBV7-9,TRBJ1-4,ASSSGTGYEKLF
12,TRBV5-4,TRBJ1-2,ASSPGQGTGGYT
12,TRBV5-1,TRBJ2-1,ASRVAAGDNEQF
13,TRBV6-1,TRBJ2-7,ASRSGTGGSYEQY
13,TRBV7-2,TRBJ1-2,ASSLSEGASYGYT
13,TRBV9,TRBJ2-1,ASSVRDYAHNEQF
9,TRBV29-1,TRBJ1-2,SVETGGGCT
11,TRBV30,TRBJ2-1,AWNSGGVNEQF
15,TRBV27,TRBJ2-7,ASSLSSAGGWGYEQY
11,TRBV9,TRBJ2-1,ASSVDIYNEQF
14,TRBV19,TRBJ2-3,ASSALGQGVTDTQY
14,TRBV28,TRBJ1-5,ASRVVGTEYNQPQH
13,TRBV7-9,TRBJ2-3,ASSASGPEGDTQY
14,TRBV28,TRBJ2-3,ASSLWGGSAPDTQY
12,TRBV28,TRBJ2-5,ASSLDRGRETQY
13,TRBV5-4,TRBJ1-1,ASKTGAEGPTEAF
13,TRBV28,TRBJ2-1,ASSPGTASYNEQF
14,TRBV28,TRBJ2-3,ASSPPGTSGTDTQY
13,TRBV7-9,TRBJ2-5,ASSSPGDFEETQY
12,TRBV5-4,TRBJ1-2,ASSLDRVVYGYT
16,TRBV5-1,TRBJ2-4,ASSFSTGAGGAKNIQY
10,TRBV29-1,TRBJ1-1,SVVRGITEAF
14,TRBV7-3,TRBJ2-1,ASSPTSGETYNEQF
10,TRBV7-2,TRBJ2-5,ASSSSGETQY
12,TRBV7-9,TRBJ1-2,ASSSQGGVYGYT
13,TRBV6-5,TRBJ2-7,ASSYSARHRYEQY
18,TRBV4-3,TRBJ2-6,ASSQGPAGQGHSGANVLT
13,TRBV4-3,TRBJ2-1,ASSQGTSGGDEQF
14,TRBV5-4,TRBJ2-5,ASTPSVAGVKETQY
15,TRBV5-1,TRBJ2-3,ASSLKSSGHITDTQY
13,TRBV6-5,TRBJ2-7,ASSLGQGRSYEQY
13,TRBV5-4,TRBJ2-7,ASSLTSGSSYEQY
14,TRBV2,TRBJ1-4,ASSGGGVEVVEKLF